The present T cell receptor beta chain was sequenced within a study of OX40 agonist ivuxolimab in advanced cancers. Produced via immunoSEQ multiplex PCR; TCRdb's table is partial and in-frame only. The sample lists 50,000 to 75,000 clones; 85% to 90% were seen once. Peripheral blood came from all dose cohorts at three timepoints. The input for sequencing was CD4+ or CD8+ T cells sorted from blood, taken in a trial of the OX40 agonist ivuxolimab. This clonotype originated in an adult with an advanced solid tumor such as melanoma, head and neck, liver or kidney cancer.

CDR3 region: CASSGRTSGIGTGELFF. The CDR3 coding sequence is TGTGCCAGCAGCGGCAGGACTAGCGGGATTGGCACCGGGGAGCTGTTTTTT. J is TRBJ2-2 and V is TRBV11-2; 12 bases match TRBD2. CDR1 and CDR2 (germline): SGHAT, FQNNGV. The CDR3 spans 17 residues. The V segment lost 5 bases and the J segment 4 bases; nucleotides outside the gene matches: 8.